Below are 20 T cell receptor beta chains sequenced from a single sample in a study of CD8+ T cells in alopecia areata. cDNA serving as the sequencing template came from extracted, reverse transcribed RNA. Profiling relied on immunoSEQ multiplex PCR, and the TCRdb table lists in-frame clones only, not all of them. The table lists about 37,000 clones, roughly half of them singletons. It was for 4 to 6 patients that CD4+ cells were sorted into CD25+CD127- cells. Sequenced input: CD4+ Tregs sorted from blood. Receptors were obtained from a human donor with alopecia areata.

The rearrangement links TRBV18 to TRBJ2-5; TRBD1 matches at 8 bases. J lost 5 bases, V lost 8 bases, and 7 bases had no gene match. The CDR3 has 13 amino acids. CDR1 KGHSH and CDR2 LQKENI come from the germline V gene. CDR3 sequence reads: CASAQGAGETQYF. The CDR3 DNA reads as TGTGCCAGCGCCCAGGGGGCTGGCGAGACCCAGTACTTC.

This clone has only a few counts. V and J are TRBV23-1 and TRBJ1-1; 9 bases map to TRBD1. TRBV23-1 is identified as an open reading frame with a role that is uncertain. The CDR3 length is 16 residues. The V gene end was trimmed by 4 bases and the J gene end by 1 base; junction bases not matched to a gene: 7. The CDR3 DNA follows: TGCGCCAGCAGTCCGTATACGGACAGGGGGAACACTGAAGCTTTCTTT. Protein: CASSPYTDRGNTEAFF.

This chain connects TRBV20-1 to TRBJ2-5; D not certain. V was clipped by 3 bases and J by 2 bases, with 4 bases between them. The V gene's germline CDR1 is DFQATT and CDR2 SNEGSKA (reference sequence). This CDR3 is 11 amino acids long. In DNA form, the CDR3 reads TGCAGTGCTAGTTTTCAAGAGACCCAGTACTTC. Its protein product is CSASFQETQYF.

This chain uses TRBV5-4 with TRBJ1-2; D gene ambiguous. The ends were cut back, 4 bases at V and 0 bases at J, with 10 bases in the middle. From germline, CDR1 is SGHNT and CDR2 YYREEE (reference sequence). The CDR3 extends over 14 amino acids. The CDR3 DNA follows: TGTGCCAGCAGCCCCCCCTTAACTAACTATGGCTACACCTTC. It specifies CASSPPLTNYGYTF. Complete variable domain (other parts from reference TRBV5-4 and TRBJ1-2): ETGVTQSPTHLIKTRGQQVTLRCSSQSGHNTVSWYQQALGQGPQFIFQYYREEENGRGNFPPRFSGLQFPNYSSELNVNALELDDSALYLCASSPPLTNYGYTFGSGTRLTVV.

This chain links TRBV7-2 with TRBJ2-1; 7 nucleotides line up with TRBD2. The length of the CDR3 is 18 residues. Germline V gene data show CDR1 as SGHTA and CDR2 as FQGNSA. V lost 2 bases to trimming and J lost 7 bases; unmatched junction nucleotides: 17. This CDR3 reads CASSLPTFGEGDMNEQFF. DNA for the CDR3: TGTGCCAGCAGCTTACCCACGTTCGGGGAGGGAGATATGAATGAGCAGTTCTTC.

The genes are TRBV25-1 and TRBJ1-2, with 9 bases fitting TRBD1. Per germline, CDR1 MGHDK and CDR2 SYGVNS. The V and J ends lost 5 bases and 8 bases, in that order; junction bases with no gene match: 6. The CDR3 is 13 residues long. CDR3 amino acids: CASSLQGAGGYTF. The DNA of the CDR3 is TGTGCCAGCAGTTTACAGGGGGCTGGAGGCTACACCTTC.

This chain joins TRBV4-1 and TRBJ2-7; 7 bases line up with TRBD2. This CDR3 region has 13 residues. V dropped 4 bases and J dropped 3; count of bases not matched to a gene: 3. The germline gives CDR1 MGHRA, CDR2 YSYEKL. As DNA, the CDR3 is TGCGCCAGCAGCCGAGGGAGGGGCTACGAGCAGTACTTC. Its protein product is CASSRGRGYEQYF.

This chain uses TRBV18 with TRBJ1-1; D is unresolved. Germline V gives CDR1 KGHSH, CDR2 LQKENI. Trimming pared 6 bases from V and 6 bases from J, leaving 17 bases between. This CDR3 is 14 amino acids long. The CDR3 loop reads CASSTSGYVAEAFF. The CDR3 region has the DNA TGTGCCAGCTCCACTTCAGGATATGTCGCTGAAGCTTTCTTT.

This rearrangement joins TRBV27 to TRBJ1-1; D possibly corresponds to TRBD1 (6 bases). The germline CDR1 and CDR2 sequences are MNHEY and SMNVEV (reference sequence). The length of the CDR3 is 15 residues. V was cut by 5 bases and J by 4 bases, with 17 bases left in between. The CDR3 DNA reads TGTGCCAGCAGTAAAGACCGGGACATGACCACTGAAGCTTTCTTT. It encodes CASSKDRDMTTEAFF.

The chain couples TRBV7-2 to TRBJ2-3, with D possibly TRBD2 on 5 matching bases. Germline CDR1 and CDR2: SGHTA and FQGNSA. The CDR3 loop spans 15 amino acids. The V end lost 5 bases, the J end lost 0 bases, and 12 bases lay between the germline ends. CDR3 DNA: TGTGCCAGCAGCAACCGCGGGTCTAGCACAGATACGCAGTATTTT. This translates into CASSNRGSSTDTQYF.

Only one count was recorded for this clone. The chain joins TRBV9 to TRBJ1-2; D unresolved. V dropped 3 bases and J dropped 0 bases, with 9 bases sitting between them. This CDR3 spans 14 amino acids. The germline CDR1 and CDR2 sequences are SGDLS and YYNGEE. The CDR3 coding sequence is TGTGCCAGCAGCGCGGATATAGCTAACTATGGCTACACCTTC. Protein: CASSADIANYGYTF.

This rearrangement joins TRBV5-1 to TRBJ2-3; D not resolved. The germline gives CDR1 SGHRS, CDR2 YFSETQ. This CDR3 spans 13 amino acids. Trimming cost V 2 bases and J 6 bases, with 10 bases left between them. As DNA, the CDR3 is TGCGCCAGCAGCTTATTTTCCCCCGATACGCAGTATTTT. Amino acids: CASSLFSPDTQYF.

The rearrangement joins TRBV5-1 to TRBJ2-7, with no clear D. The V gene's germline CDR1 is SGHRS and CDR2 YFSETQ. The CDR3 is 12 amino acids. V lost 1 base, J lost 6 bases, and 8 bases lay in between. The CDR3 bases are TGCGCCAGCAGCTTGAACTTTATCGAGCAGTACTTC. The encoded protein is CASSLNFIEQYF. Full variable domain (missing parts from reference TRBV5-1 and TRBJ2-7): KAGVTQTPRYLIKTRGQQVTLSCSPISGHRSVSWYQQTPGQGLQFLFEYFSETQRNKGNFPGRFSGRQFSNSRSEMNVSTLELGDSALYLCASSLNFIEQYFGPGTRLTVT.

This sequence joins TRBV28 and TRBJ1-5; the D gene is possibly TRBD1 (5 bases). V was clipped by 3 bases and J by 6 bases, with 21 bases between them. Germline assignment: CDR1 MDHEN and CDR2 SYDVKM. This CDR3 comprises 17 residues. The CDR3 is CASSFWSMQGRAQPQHF. CDR3 bases: TGTGCCAGCAGTTTTTGGTCTATGCAGGGTAGGGCTCAGCCCCAGCATTTT.

This clone occurred once. This sequence joins TRBV20-1 and TRBJ1-2; 7 bases are shared with TRBD1. V gave up 6 bases and J gave up 8 bases; unmatched junction bases: 3. Germline assignment: CDR1 DFQATT and CDR2 SNEGSKA (reference sequence). CDR3 length: 10 residues. CDR3 nucleotide sequence: TGCAGTGCGCAGGGGGGCGGCTACACCTTC. This gives the protein CSAQGGGYTF.

This clone was recorded a few times. The V and J genes are TRBV29-1 and TRBJ1-5; D call uncertain. Trimming left V 5 bases short and J 6 bases short, with 14 bases between. The CDR3 extends over 13 amino acids. The germline V gene has CDR1 SQVTM and CDR2 ANQGSEA. DNA for the CDR3: TGCAGCGTTATAACTTCGTTAGGTCAGCCCCAGCATTTT. Residues: CSVITSLGQPQHF.

A single count supports this clone. The chain recombines TRBV7-2 with TRBJ2-3; D not resolved. The CDR3 is made up of 13 amino acids. V was cut by 7 bases and J by 4 bases, with 12 bases left in between. Germline V lookup: CDR1 SGHTA, CDR2 FQGNSA. The CDR3 region has the DNA TGTGCCAGCAAGGATAGACGCCCAGATACGCAGTATTTT. The encoded protein is CASKDRRPDTQYF.

The chain combines TRBV10-2 with TRBJ2-3; 11 nucleotides align to TRBD2. Germline lookup yields CDR1 WSHSY and CDR2 SAAADI. After removal of 7 bases from V and 5 bases from J, the junction contained 5 bases not matched to a gene. This CDR3 is built from 14 residues. This chain's CDR3 is CASTRGLAGDTQYF. In DNA, the CDR3 is TGCGCCAGCACCAGAGGACTAGCGGGAGATACGCAGTATTTT.

The chain carries TRBV7-9 and TRBJ1-5; D is ambiguous. CDR3 length: 13 residues. Trimming cost V 5 bases and J 10 bases, with 15 bases left between them. Germline CDR1 reads SEHNR; CDR2 reads FQNEAQ (reference sequence). CDR3 loop: CASSGYGLGPQHF. As DNA, the CDR3 is TGTGCCAGCAGCGGATATGGGCTCGGCCCCCAGCATTTT.

This clone turned up a few times. The chain has TRBV29-1 and TRBJ1-3; no firm D call. The CDR3 is made up of 14 amino acids. V lost 4 bases and J lost 0, with 10 bases in between. Germline CDR1 is SQVTM and CDR2 is ANQGSEA. CDR3 amino acids: CSVGAVVSGNTIYF. CDR3 nucleotides: TGCAGCGTTGGGGCAGTAGTCTCTGGAAACACCATATATTTT.